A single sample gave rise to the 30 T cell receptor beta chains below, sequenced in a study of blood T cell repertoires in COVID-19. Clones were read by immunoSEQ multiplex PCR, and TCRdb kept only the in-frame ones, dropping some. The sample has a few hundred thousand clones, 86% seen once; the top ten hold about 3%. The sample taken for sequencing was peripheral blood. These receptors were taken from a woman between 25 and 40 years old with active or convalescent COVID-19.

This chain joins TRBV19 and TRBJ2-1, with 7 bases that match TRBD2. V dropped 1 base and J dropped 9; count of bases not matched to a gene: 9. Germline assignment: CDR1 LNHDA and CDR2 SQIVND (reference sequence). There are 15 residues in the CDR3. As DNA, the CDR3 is TGTGCCAGTAGTATAGTTGCGGGGGTTAACGGTGAGCAGTTCTTC. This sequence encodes CASSIVAGVNGEQFF.

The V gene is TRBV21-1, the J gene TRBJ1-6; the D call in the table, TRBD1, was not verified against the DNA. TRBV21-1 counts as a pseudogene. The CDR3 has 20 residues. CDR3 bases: TGTGCCAGCAGCAAAGGAGGACCGCCGGGACAGGTAAGTTGGAATTCACCCCTCCACTTT. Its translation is CASSKGGPPGQVSWNSPLHF.

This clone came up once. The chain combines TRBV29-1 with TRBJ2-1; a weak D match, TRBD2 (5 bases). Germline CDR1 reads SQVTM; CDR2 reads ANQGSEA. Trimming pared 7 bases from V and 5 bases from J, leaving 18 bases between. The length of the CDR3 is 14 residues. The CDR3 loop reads CSALHSAGDNEQFF. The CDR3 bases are TGCAGCGCCCTTCACAGCGCGGGTGACAATGAGCAGTTCTTC.

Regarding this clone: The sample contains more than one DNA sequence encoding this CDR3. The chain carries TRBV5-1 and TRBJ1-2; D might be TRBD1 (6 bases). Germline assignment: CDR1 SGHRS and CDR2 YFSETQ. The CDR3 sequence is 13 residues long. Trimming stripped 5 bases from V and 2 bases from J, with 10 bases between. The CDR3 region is CASRQGPNYGYTF. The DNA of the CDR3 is TGCGCCAGCAGACAGGGACCAAACTATGGCTACACCTTC.

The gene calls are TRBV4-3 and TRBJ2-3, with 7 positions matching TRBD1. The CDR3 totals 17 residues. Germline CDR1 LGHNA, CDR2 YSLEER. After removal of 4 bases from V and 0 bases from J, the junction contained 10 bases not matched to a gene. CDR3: CASSPDQGQRSTDTQYF. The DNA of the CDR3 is TGCGCCAGCAGCCCGGACCAGGGACAGAGAAGCACAGATACGCAGTATTTT.

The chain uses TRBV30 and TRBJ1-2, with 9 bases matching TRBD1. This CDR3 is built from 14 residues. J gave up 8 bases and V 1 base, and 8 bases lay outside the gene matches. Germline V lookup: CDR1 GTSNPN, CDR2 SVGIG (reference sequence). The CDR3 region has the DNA TGTGCCTGGAGTGGTACGGGACAGGGAGACGGCTACACCTTC. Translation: CAWSGTGQGDGYTF. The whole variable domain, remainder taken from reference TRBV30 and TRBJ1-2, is SQTIHQWPATLVQPVGSPLSLECTVEGTSNPNLYWYRQAAGRGLQLLFYSVGIGQISSEVPQNLSASRPQDRQFILSSKKLLLSDSGFYLCAWSGTGQGDGYTFGSGTRLTVV.

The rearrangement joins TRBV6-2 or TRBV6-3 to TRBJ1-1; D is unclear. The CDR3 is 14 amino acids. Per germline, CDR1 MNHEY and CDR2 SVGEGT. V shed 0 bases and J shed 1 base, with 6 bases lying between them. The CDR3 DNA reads TGTGCCAGCAGTTACTCCCGGGGGAACACTGAAGCTTTCTTT. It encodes CASSYSRGNTEAFF.

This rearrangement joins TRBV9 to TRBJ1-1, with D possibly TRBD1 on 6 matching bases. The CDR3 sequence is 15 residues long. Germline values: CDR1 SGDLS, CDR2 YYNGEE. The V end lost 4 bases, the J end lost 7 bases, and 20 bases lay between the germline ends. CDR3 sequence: CASSPAPGGANEAFF. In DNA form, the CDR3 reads TGTGCCAGCAGCCCAGCGCCGGGGGGGGCCAATGAAGCTTTCTTT.

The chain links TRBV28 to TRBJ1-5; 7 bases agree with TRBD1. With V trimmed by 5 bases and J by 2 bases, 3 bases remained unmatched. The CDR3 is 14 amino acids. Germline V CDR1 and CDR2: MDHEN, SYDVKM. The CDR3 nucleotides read TGTGCCAGCAGTATCACAGGGGGCAATCAGCCCCAGCATTTT. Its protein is CASSITGGNQPQHF.

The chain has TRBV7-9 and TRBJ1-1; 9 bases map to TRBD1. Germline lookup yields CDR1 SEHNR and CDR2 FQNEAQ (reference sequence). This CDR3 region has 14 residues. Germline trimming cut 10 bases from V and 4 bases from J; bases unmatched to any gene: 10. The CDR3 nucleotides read TGTGCCACGACGATTGGACAGGGGTCCACTGAAGCTTTCTTT. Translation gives CATTIGQGSTEAFF. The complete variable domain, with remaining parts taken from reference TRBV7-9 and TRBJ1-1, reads DTGVSQNPRHKITKRGQNVTFRCDPISEHNRLYWYRQTLGQGPEFLTYFQNEAQLEKSRLLSDRFSAERPKGSFSTLEIQRTEQGDSAMYLCATTIGQGSTEAFFGQGTRLTVV.

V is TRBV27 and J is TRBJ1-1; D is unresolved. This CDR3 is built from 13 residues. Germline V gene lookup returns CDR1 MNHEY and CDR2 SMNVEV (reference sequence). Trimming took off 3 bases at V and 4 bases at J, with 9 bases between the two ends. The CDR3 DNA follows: TGTGCCAGCAGTTTGCGAGGGTTCACTGAAGCTTTCTTT. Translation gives CASSLRGFTEAFF.

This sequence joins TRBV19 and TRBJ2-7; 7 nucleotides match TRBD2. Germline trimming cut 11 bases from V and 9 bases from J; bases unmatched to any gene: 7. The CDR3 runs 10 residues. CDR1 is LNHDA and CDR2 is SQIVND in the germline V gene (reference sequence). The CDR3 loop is CAGGGRGQYF. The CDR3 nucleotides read TGTGCCGGCGGGGGTAGGGGGCAGTACTTC.

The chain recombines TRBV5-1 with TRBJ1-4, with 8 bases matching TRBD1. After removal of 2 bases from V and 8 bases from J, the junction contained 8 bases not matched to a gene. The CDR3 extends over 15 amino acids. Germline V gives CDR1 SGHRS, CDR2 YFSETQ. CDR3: CASSLQDRVGEKLFF. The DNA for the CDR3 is TGCGCCAGCAGCTTACAGGACAGGGTTGGGGAAAAACTGTTTTTT.

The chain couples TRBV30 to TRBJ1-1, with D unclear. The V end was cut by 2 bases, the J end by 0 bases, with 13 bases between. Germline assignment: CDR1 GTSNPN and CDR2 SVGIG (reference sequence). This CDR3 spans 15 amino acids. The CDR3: CAWSSPSGVNTEAFF. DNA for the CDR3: TGTGCCTGGAGTTCCCCCTCGGGTGTGAACACTGAAGCTTTCTTT.

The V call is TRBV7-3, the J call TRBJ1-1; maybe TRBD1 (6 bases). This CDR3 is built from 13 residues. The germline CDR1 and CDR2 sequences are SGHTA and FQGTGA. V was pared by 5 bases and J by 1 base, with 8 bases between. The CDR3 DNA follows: TGTGCCAGCAGCGCGGACAGGAACACTGAAGCTTTCTTT. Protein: CASSADRNTEAFF.

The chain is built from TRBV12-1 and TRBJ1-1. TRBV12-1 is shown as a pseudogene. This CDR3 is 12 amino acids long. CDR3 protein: CASSFGDTEAFF. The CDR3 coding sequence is TGTGCCAGCAGCTTCGGGGACACTGAAGCTTTCTTT.

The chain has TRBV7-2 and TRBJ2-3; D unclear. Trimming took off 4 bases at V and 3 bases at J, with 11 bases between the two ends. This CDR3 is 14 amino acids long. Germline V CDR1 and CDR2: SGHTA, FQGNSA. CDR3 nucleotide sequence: TGTGCCAGCAGCTCCCATAGTGTAACAGATACGCAGTATTTT. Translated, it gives CASSSHSVTDTQYF.

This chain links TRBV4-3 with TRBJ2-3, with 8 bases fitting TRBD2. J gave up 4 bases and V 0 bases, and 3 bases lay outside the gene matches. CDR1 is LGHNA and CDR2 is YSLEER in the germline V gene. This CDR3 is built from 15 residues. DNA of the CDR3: TGCGCCAGCAGCCAAGATCACGGGAGGGCAGATACGCAGTATTTT. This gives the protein CASSQDHGRADTQYF.

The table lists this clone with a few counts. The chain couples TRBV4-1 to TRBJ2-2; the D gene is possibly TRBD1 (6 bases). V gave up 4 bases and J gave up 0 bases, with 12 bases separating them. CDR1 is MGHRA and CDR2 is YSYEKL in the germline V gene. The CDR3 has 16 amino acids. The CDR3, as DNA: TGCGCCAGCAGCCCTTCCGGGACAACGAACACCGGGGAGCTGTTTTTT. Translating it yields CASSPSGTTNTGELFF.

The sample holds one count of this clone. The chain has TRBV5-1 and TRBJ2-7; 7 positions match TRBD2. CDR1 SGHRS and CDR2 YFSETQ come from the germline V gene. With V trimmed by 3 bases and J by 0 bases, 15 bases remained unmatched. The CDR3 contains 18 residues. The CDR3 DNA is TGCGCCAGCAGCTCCCCGGTAAGCGGGGACCAAAGCTCCTACGAGCAGTACTTC. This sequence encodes CASSSPVSGDQSSYEQYF.

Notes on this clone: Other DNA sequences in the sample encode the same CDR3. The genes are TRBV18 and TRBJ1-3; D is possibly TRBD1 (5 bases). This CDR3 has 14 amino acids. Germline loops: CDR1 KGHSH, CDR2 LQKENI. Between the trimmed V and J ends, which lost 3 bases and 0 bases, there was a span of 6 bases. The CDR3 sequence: CASSPDSSGNTIYF. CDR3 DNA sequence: TGTGCCAGCTCACCCGACAGCTCTGGAAACACCATATATTTT.

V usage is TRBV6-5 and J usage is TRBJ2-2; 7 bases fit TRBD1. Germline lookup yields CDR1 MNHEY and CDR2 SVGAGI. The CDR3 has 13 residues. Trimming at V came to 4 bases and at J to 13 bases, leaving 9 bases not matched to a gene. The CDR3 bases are TGTGCCAGCAGTTCTCGACAGGGCTTAGCGCTGTTTTTT. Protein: CASSSRQGLALFF.

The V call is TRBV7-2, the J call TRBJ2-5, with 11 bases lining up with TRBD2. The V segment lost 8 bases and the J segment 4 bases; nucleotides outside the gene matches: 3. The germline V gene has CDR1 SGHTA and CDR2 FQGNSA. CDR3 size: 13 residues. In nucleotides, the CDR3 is TGTGCCAGCGGCCTAGCGGGGGGAGAGACCCAGTACTTC. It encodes CASGLAGGETQYF.

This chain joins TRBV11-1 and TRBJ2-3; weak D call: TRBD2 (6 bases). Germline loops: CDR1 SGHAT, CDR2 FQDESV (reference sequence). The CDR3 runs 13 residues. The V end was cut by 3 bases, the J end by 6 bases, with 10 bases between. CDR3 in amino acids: CASSFGREDTQYF. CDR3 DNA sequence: TGTGCCAGCAGCTTTGGACGGGAGGATACGCAGTATTTT.

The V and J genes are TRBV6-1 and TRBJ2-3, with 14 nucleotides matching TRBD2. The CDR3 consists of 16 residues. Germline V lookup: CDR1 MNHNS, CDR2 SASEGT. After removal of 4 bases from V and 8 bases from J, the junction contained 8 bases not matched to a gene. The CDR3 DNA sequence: TGTGCCAGCAGTGGGGGACTAGCGGGGGTGAGGACTACGCAGTATTTT. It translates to CASSGGLAGVRTTQYF.

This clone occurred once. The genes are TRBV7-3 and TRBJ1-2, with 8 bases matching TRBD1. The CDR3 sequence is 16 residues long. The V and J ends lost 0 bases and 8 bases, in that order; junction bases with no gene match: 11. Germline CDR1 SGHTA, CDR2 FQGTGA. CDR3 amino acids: CASSLTGAGGVGGYTF. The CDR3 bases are TGTGCCAGCAGCTTAACAGGCGCAGGGGGCGTAGGCGGCTACACCTTC. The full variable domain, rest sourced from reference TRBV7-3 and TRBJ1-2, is GAGVSQTPSNKVTEKGKYVELRCDPISGHTALYWYRQSLGQGPEFLIYFQGTGAADDSGLPNDRFFAVRPEGSVSTLKIQRTERGDSAVYLCASSLTGAGGVGGYTFGSGTRLTVV.

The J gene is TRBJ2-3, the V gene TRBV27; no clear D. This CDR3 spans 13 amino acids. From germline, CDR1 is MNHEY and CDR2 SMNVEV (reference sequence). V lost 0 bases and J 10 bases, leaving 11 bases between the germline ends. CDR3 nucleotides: TGTGCCAGCAGTTTATCAGACATACCGGCGCAGTATTTT. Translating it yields CASSLSDIPAQYF.

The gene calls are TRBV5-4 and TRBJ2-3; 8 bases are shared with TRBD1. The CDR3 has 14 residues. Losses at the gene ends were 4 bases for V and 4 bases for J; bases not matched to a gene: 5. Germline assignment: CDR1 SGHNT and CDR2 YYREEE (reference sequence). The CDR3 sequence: CASSDRQGPDTQYF. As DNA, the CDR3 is TGTGCCAGCAGCGACCGACAGGGGCCAGATACGCAGTATTTT.

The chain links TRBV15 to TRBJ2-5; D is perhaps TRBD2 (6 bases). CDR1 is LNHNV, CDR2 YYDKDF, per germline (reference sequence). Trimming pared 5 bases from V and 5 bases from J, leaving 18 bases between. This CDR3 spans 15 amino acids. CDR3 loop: CATSGDGGIRETQYF. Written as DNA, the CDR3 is TGTGCCACCAGCGGCGACGGCGGGATCAGGGAGACCCAGTACTTC.

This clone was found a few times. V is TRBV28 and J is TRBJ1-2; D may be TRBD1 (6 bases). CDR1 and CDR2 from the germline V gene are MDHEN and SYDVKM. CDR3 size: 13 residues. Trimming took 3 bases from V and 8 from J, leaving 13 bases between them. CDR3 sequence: CASSFLGAQGYTF. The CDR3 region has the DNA TGTGCCAGCAGTTTTTTGGGGGCGCAGGGCTACACCTTC.